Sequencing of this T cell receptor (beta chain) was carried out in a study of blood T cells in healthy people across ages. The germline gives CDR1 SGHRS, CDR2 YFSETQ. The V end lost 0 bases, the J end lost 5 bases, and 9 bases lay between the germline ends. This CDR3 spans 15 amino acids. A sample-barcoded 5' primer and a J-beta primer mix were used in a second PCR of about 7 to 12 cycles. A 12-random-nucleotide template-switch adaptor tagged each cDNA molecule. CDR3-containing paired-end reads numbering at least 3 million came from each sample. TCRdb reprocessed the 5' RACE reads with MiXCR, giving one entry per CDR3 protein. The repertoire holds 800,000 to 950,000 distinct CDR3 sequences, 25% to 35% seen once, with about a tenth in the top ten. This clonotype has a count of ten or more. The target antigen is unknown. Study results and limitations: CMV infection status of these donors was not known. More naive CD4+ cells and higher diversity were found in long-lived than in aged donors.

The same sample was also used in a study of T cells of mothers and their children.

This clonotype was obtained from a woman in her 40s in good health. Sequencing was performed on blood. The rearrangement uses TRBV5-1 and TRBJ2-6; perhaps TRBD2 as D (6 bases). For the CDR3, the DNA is TGCGCCAGCAGCTTGGGCGGGGCTAGGGCCAACGTCCTGACTTTC. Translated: CASSLGGARANVLTF. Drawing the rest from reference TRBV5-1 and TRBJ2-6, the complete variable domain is KAGVTQTPRYLIKTRGQQVTLSCSPISGHRSVSWYQQTPGQGLQFLFEYFSETQRNKGNFPGRFSGRQFSNSRSEMNVSTLELGDSALYLCASSLGGARANVLTFGAGSRLTVL.